The clone carrying this T cell receptor beta chain has at least ten counts. Its specificity is unknown. Researchers used genomic DNA as the template to profile TCR beta VDJ and CDR3. One entry per CDR3 protein, called by TCRdb with MiXCR from the reads. This table has 150,000 to 200,000 distinct CDR3 sequences, nearly 50% appearing once. Patients sequenced had flow cytometry evidence of CD8+CD57+ cell expansion. As a group, the patients uniformly had severe acquired aplastic anemia. Patients had not yet gotten any therapy when their blood was taken for sampling. These data come from a study of CD8+CD57+ T cells in acquired aplastic anemia. In the study overall: An average of roughly 3 ug of DNA was obtained from sorted CD4+ and CD8+ cells. General study points: Overlapping CD8+ CDR3 repertoires of patients and controls contained some 27 shared sequences.

The source of this sequence is a human donor with aplastic anemia. Sequencing used sorted CD4+, CD8+, or CD8+CD57+ T cells (not recorded which) from PBMCs.

CDR3 nucleotide sequence: TGCGCCAGCAGCTTTACCGGGACAGTCTCCTACGAGCAGTACTTC. Protein sequence: CASSFTGTVSYEQYF. The chain employs TRBV4-1 and TRBJ2-7, with 7 nucleotides matching TRBD1. The CDR3 loop spans 15 amino acids. CDR1 and CDR2 from the germline V gene are MGHRA and YSYEKL. The junction had 7 bases not matched to a gene; V was cut back by 5 bases and J by 0 bases.